This TCR beta chain was retrieved from a study of blood T cells in healthy people across ages. A sample-barcoded 5' primer and a J-beta primer mix were used in a second PCR of roughly 7 to 11 cycles. TCRdb re-called the 5' RACE reads with MiXCR, one entry per CDR3 protein. The table includes 1,500,000 or so distinct CDR3 sequences, approximately 59% detected once. Trimming took off 1 base at V and 7 bases at J, with 23 bases between the two ends. This CDR3 is 17 amino acids long. The germline gives CDR1 SEHNR, CDR2 FQNEAQ (reference sequence). The sample taken for sequencing was blood. The chain is built from TRBV7-9 and TRBJ2-7, with TRBD2 as a possible D gene (6 bases). The receptor was isolated from a man younger than 35 in good health. CDR3 sequence: CASSLEVWGLRRDEQYF. CDR3 sequence (DNA): TGTGCCAGCAGCTTAGAGGTTTGGGGACTCCGAAGGGATGAGCAGTACTTC.